Listed below are T cell receptor beta chains from one sample, sequenced in a study of T cells in Graves' hyperthyroidism and ophthalmopathy. TCRdb fed the multiplex PCR reads into MiXCR, producing one record per CDR3 protein. The sample lists hundreds of thousands of distinct CDR3 sequences, approximately 25% occurring once. Sequencing used blood. The receptor source for this set is a woman aged 30 to 39 with Graves' ophthalmopathy. The CDR3 runs from the conserved cysteine through the conserved F or W. Each record gives: V gene, clone size, J gene, D gene, CDR3 protein, CDR3 DNA. The D gene is left open where the match is weak. Clone size, where shown, is once, few, many, or a class for clones that have expanded.

V: TRBV12-3/TRBV12-4; size: NA; J: TRBJ2-5; D: NA; CDR3: CASSLMAGRQETQYF; DNA: TGTGCCAGCAGTTTGATGGCAGGGCGACAAGAGACCCAGTACTTC
V: TRBV12-3/TRBV12-4; size: NA; J: TRBJ1-5; D: NA; CDR3: CASSRDGRNQPQHF; DNA: TGTGCCAGCAGTAGGGACGGGCGTAATCAGCCCCAGCATTTT
V: TRBV7-9; size: many; J: TRBJ1-5; D: TRBD1; CDR3: CASSHQGGSQPQHF; DNA: TGTGCCAGCAGCCACCAGGGGGGAAGTCAGCCCCAGCATTTT
V: TRBV19; size: few; J: TRBJ2-4; D: TRBD1; CDR3: CASSRTGDGKNIQYF; DNA: TGTGCCAGTAGTCGGACAGGGGACGGCAAAAACATTCAGTACTTC
V: TRBV6-5; size: NA; J: TRBJ2-7; D: NA; CDR3: CASSSVQGYYEQYF; DNA: TGTGCCAGCAGTTCCGTCCAGGGATACTACGAGCAGTACTTC
V: TRBV15; size: NA; J: TRBJ1-1; D: NA; CDR3: CATSRDLVSAFF; DNA: TGTGCCACCAGCAGAGATCTGGTTTCGGCTTTCTTT
V: TRBV2; size: many; J: TRBJ2-7; D: TRBD1; CDR3: CASSELGQGTYEQYF; DNA: TGTGCCAGCAGTGAATTAGGACAGGGCACCTACGAGCAGTACTTC
V: TRBV20-1; size: many; J: TRBJ1-1; D: NA; CDR3: CSANRDSDTEAFF; DNA: TGCAGTGCTAACAGGGATTCGGACACTGAAGCTTTCTTT
V: TRBV6-5; size: NA; J: TRBJ2-7; D: NA; CDR3: CASSWTSSSYEQYF; DNA: TGTGCCAGCAGTTGGACTTCCAGCTCCTACGAGCAGTACTTC
V: TRBV19; size: NA; J: TRBJ1-1; D: NA; CDR3: CASRSTVNTEAFF; DNA: TGTGCCAGTAGATCGACGGTGAACACTGAAGCTTTCTTT
V: TRBV24-1; size: NA; J: TRBJ1-4; D: NA; CDR3: CATSDPLGNEKLFF; DNA: TGTGCCACCAGTGATCCATTGGGTAATGAAAAACTGTTTTTT
V: TRBV20-1; size: many; J: TRBJ1-2; D: NA; CDR3: CSATRSTINYGYTF; DNA: TGCAGTGCTACTCGATCCACCATTAACTATGGCTACACCTTC
V: TRBV6-1; size: NA; J: TRBJ1-2; D: NA; CDR3: CASSEESRTVLYGYTF; DNA: TGTGCCAGCAGTGAAGAGTCGAGGACGGTGCTTTATGGCTACACCTTC
V: TRBV18; size: many; J: TRBJ2-5; D: TRBD1; CDR3: CASSPLPGQILKETQYF; DNA: TGTGCCAGCTCACCACTCCCGGGACAGATTTTGAAAGAGACCCAGTACTTC
V: TRBV6-5; size: NA; J: TRBJ1-6; D: NA; CDR3: CASSYTGLSPLHF; DNA: TGTGCCAGCAGTTACACAGGGTTGTCACCCCTCCACTTT
V: TRBV2; size: many; J: TRBJ1-5; D: NA; CDR3: CASSEGMMRDNNQPQHF; DNA: TGTGCCAGCAGTGAAGGTATGATGCGGGACAATAATCAGCCCCAGCATTTT
V: TRBV7-8; size: many; J: TRBJ1-5; D: NA; CDR3: CASSLARAGVREPQHF; DNA: TGTGCCAGCAGCTTAGCGCGGGCAGGGGTGAGGGAGCCCCAGCATTTT